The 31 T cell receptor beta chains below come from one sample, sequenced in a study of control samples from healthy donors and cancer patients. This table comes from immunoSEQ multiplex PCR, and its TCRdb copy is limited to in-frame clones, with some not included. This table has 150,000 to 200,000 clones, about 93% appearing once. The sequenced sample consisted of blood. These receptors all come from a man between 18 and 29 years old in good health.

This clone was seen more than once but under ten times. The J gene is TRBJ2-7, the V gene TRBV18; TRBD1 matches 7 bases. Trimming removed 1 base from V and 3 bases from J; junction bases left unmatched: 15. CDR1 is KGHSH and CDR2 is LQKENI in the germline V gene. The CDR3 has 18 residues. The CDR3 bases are TGTGCCAGCTCACCACTGCTGGGGAGCTCCGACAGGGTCTACGAGCAGTACTTC. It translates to CASSPLLGSSDRVYEQYF. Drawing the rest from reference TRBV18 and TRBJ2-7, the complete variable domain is NAGVMQNPRHLVRRRGQEARLRCSPMKGHSHVYWYRQLPEEGLKFMVYLQKENIIDESGMPKERFSAEFPKEGPSILRIQQVVRGDSAAYFCASSPLLGSSDRVYEQYFGPGTRLTVT.

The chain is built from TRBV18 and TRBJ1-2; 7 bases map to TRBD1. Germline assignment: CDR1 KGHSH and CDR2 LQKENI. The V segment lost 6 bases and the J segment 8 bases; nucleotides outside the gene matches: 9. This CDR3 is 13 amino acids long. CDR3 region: CASSLDRDGGYTF. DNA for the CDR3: TGTGCCAGCTCTCTAGACAGGGACGGAGGCTACACCTTC.

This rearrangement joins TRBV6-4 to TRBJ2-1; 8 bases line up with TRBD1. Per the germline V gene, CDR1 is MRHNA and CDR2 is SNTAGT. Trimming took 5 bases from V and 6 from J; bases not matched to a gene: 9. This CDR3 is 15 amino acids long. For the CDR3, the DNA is TGTGCCAGCAGTCTAGGACAGGGTCGGGGCAATGAGCAGTTCTTC. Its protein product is CASSLGQGRGNEQFF.

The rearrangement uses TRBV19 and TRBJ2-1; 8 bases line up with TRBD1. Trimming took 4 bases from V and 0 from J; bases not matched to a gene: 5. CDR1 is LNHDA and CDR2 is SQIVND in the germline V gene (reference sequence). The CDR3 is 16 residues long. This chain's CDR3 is CASSRTGMSSYNEQFF. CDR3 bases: TGTGCCAGTAGTAGGACAGGGATGAGCTCCTACAATGAGCAGTTCTTC.

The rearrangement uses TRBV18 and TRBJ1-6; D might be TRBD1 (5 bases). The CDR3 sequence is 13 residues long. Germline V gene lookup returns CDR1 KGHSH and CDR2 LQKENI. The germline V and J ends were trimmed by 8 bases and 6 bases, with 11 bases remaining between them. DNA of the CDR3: TGTGCCAGCCACCTTGGGGGTAATTCACCCCTCCACTTT. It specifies CASHLGGNSPLHF.

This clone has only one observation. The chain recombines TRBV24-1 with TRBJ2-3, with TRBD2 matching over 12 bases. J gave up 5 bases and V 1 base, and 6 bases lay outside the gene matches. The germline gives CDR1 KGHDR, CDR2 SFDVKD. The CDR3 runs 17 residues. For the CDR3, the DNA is TGTGCCACCAGTGATTTTACTAGCGGGGGGCAGGGAGATACGCAGTATTTT. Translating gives CATSDFTSGGQGDTQYF.

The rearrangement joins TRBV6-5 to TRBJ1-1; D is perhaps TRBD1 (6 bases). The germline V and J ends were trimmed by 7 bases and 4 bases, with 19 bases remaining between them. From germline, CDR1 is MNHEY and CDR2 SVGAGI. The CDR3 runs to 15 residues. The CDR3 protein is CASTWTEGVATEAFF. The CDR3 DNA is TGTGCCAGCACTTGGACAGAGGGGGTTGCCACTGAAGCTTTCTTT.

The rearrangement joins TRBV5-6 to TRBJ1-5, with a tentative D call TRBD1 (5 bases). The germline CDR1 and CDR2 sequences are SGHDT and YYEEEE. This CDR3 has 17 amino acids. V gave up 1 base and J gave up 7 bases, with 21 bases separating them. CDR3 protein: CASSLLRGGPEGQPQHF. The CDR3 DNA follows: TGTGCCAGCAGCTTGTTGAGGGGAGGCCCTGAGGGACAGCCCCAGCATTTT.

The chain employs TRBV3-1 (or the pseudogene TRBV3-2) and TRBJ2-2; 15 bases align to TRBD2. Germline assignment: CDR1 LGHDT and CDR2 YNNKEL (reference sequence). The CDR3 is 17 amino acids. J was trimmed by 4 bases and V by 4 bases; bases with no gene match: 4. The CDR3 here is CASSRTSGGAGTGELFF. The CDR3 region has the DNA TGTGCCAGCAGCCGGACTAGCGGGGGGGCAGGCACCGGGGAGCTGTTTTTT.

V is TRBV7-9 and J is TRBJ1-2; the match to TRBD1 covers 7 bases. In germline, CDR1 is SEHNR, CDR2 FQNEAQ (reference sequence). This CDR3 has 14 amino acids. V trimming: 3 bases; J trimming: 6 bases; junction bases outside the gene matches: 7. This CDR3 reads CASSLLGGENGYTF. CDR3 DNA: TGTGCCAGCAGCTTGTTAGGGGGCGAGAATGGCTACACCTTC.

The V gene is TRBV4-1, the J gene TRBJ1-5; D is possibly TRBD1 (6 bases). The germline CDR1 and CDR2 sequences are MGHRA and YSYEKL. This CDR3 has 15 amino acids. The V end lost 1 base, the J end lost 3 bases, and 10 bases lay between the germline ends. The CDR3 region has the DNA TGCGCCAGCAGCCAAGGCCAGGGGTACAATCAGCCCCAGCATTTT. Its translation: CASSQGQGYNQPQHF.

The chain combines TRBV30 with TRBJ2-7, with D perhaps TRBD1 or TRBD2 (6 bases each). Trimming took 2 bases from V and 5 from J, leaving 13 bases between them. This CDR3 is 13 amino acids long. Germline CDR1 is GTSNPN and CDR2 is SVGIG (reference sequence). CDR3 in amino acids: CAWSMGGLDEQYF. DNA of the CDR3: TGTGCCTGGAGTATGGGGGGCCTAGACGAGCAGTACTTC. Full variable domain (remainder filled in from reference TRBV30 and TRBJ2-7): SQTIHQWPATLVQPVGSPLSLECTVEGTSNPNLYWYRQAAGRGLQLLFYSVGIGQISSEVPQNLSASRPQDRQFILSSKKLLLSDSGFYLCAWSMGGLDEQYFGPGTRLTVT.

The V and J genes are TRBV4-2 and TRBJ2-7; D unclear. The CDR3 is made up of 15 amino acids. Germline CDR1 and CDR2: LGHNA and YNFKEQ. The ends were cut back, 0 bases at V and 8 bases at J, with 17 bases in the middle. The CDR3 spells CASSQDHEGPSKQYF. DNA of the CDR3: TGTGCCAGCAGCCAAGATCACGAAGGCCCCTCCAAGCAGTACTTC.

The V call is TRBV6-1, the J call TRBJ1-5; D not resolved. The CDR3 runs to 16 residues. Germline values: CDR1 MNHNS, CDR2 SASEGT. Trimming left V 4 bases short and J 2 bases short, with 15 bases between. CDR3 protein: CASSGELQWGNQPQHF. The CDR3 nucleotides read TGTGCCAGCAGTGGGGAGCTTCAGTGGGGCAATCAGCCCCAGCATTTT.

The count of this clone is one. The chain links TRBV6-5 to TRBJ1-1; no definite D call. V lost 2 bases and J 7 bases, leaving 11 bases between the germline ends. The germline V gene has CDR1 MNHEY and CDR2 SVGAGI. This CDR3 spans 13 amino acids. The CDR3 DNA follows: TGTGCCAGCAGTTACGTGAAGGGCAGTGAAGCTTTCTTT. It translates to CASSYVKGSEAFF.

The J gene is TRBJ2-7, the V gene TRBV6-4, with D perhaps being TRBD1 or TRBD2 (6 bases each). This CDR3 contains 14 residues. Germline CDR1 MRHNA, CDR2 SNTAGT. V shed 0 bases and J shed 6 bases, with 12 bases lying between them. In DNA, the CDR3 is TGTGCCAGCAGTGACTCAGGCAGGGGAGGCGAGCAGTACTTC. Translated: CASSDSGRGGEQYF.

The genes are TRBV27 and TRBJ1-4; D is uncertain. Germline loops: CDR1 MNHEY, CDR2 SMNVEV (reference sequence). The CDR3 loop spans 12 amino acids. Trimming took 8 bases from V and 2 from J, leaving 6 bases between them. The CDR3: CASGWTNEKLFF. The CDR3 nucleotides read TGTGCCAGCGGGTGGACTAATGAAAAACTGTTTTTT.

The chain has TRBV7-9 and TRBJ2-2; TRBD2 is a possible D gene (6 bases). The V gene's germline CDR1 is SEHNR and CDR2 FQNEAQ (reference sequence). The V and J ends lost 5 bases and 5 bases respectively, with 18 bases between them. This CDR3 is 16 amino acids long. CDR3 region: CASSLILRAGTGELFF. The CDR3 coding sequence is TGTGCCAGCAGCCTGATTCTCAGGGCGGGAACCGGGGAGCTGTTTTTT.

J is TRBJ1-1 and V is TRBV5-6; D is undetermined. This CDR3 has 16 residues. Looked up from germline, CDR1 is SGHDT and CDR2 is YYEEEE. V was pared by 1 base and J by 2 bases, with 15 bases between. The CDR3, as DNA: TGTGCCAGCAGCTTGTTACCAGGAGGAACCAACACTGAAGCTTTCTTT. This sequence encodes CASSLLPGGTNTEAFF.

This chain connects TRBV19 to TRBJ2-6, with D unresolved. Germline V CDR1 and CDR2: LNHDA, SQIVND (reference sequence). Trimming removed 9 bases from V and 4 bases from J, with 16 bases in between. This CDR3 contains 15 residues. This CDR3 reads CASKGLLSGANVLTF. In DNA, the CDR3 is TGTGCCAGCAAAGGCCTGTTATCAGGGGCCAACGTCCTGACTTTC.

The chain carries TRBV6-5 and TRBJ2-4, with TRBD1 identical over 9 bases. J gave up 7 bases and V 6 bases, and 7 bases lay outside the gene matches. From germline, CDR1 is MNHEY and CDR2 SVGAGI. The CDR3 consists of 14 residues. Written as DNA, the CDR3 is TGTGCCAGCAGACAGGGACAGGGAGGCAACATTCAGTACTTC. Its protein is CASRQGQGGNIQYF.

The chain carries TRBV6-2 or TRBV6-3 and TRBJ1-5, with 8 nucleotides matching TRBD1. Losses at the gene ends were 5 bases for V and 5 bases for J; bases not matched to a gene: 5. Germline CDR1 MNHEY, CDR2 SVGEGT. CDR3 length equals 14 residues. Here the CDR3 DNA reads TGTGCCAGCAGTCCCGGACAGGGTGATCAGCCCCAGCATTTT. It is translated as CASSPGQGDQPQHF.

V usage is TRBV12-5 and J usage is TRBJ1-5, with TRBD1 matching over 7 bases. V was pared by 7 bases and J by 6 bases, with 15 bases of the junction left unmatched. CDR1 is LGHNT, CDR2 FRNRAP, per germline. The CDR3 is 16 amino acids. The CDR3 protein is CASVFGQDSNGQPQHF. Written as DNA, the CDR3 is TGTGCTAGTGTTTTTGGACAGGACTCTAATGGTCAGCCCCAGCATTTT.

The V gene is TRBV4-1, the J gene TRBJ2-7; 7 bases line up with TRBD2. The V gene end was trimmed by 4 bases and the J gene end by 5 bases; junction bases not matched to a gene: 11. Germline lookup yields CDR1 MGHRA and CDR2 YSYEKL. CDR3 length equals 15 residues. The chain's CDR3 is CASSPGRGSSHEQYF. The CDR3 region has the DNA TGCGCCAGCAGCCCAGGTCGCGGGAGCAGCCACGAGCAGTACTTC.

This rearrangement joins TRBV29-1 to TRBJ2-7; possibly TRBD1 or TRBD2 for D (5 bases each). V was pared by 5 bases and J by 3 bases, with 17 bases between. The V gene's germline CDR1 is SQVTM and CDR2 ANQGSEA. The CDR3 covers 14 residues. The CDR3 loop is CSVLLGGGYYEQYF. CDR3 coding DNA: TGCAGCGTTTTACTTGGTGGGGGTTACTACGAGCAGTACTTC.

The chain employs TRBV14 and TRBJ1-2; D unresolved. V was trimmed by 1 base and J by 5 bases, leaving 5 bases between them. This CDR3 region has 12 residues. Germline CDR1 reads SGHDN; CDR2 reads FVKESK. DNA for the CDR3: TGTGCCAGCAGCCAAGGGGGATATGGCTACACCTTC. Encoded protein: CASSQGGYGYTF.

The CDR3 region is CASRLTGNTGELFF. In nucleotides, the CDR3 is TGTGCCAGCAGGTTGACAGGGAACACCGGGGAGCTGTTTTTT. The chain combines TRBV2 with TRBJ2-2; TRBD1 might be the D (6 bases). V was shortened by 6 bases and J by 1 base, with 9 bases between the two germline ends. CDR1 is SNHLY, CDR2 FYNNEI, per germline. The CDR3 loop spans 14 amino acids.

The CDR3 region has the DNA TGTGCCAGCAGCCTAAAGGCAGGGGGCGTTGAGACCCAGTACTTC. This encodes CASSLKAGGVETQYF. V usage is TRBV7-9 and J usage is TRBJ2-5; 8 nucleotides match TRBD1. J lost 5 bases, V lost 5 bases, and 10 bases had no gene match. Germline values: CDR1 SEHNR, CDR2 FQNEAQ (reference sequence). The CDR3 loop spans 15 amino acids.

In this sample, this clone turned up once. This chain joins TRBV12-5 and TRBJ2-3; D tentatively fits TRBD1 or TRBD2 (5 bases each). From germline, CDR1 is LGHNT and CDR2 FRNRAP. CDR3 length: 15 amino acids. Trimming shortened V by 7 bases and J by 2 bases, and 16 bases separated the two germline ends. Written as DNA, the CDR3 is TGTGCTAGTGTCCAAAGTTGGGGGATCACAGATACGCAGTATTTT. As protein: CASVQSWGITDTQYF.

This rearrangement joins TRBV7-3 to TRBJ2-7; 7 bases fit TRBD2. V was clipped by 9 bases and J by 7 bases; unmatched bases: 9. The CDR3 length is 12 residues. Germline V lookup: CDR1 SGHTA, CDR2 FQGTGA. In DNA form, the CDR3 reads TGTGCCAGAGCCCCGCGGGGGTGGGAGCAGTACTTC. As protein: CARAPRGWEQYF.

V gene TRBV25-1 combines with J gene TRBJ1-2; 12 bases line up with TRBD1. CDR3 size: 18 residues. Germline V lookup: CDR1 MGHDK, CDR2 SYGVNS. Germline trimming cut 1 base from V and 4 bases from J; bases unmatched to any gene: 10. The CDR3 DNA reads TGTGCCAGCAGTGAATTTGGGGGACAGGGGGCTGTAGGCTATGGCTACACCTTC. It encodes CASSEFGGQGAVGYGYTF.